This T cell receptor beta chain appears in the sequencing data of a study of control samples from healthy donors and cancer patients. Sequencing was performed with immunoSEQ multiplex PCR; in TCRdb, only in-frame clones are kept and a portion is missing. The sample holds 65,000 to 100,000 clones, 91% seen once. The V gene end was trimmed by 6 bases and the J gene end by 5 bases; junction bases not matched to a gene: 3. CDR3 size: 12 residues. The chain couples TRBV12-3 or TRBV12-4 to TRBJ1-2, with 7 bases lining up with TRBD1. This clonotype originated in a man aged 50 to 60 in good health. Specimen: blood. CDR3 sequence (DNA): TGTGCCAGCAGCCAGACAGGGTATGGCTACACCTTC. It codes for CASSQTGYGYTF.